This T cell receptor beta chain derives from a study of shared clonotypes between healthy human individuals. Splitting of each subset's genomic DNA was done evenly across several immunoSEQ plates. Data came from immunoSEQ multiplex PCR; TCRdb stores just in-frame clones and leaves some out. The profile covers 2,500,000 or so clones, with around 90% appearing a single time and more than 0.12% taken by the ten largest. This CDR3 has 15 residues. Looked up from germline, CDR1 is LNHDA and CDR2 is SQIVND (reference sequence). J gave up 4 bases and V 1 base, and 3 bases lay outside the gene matches. Study conclusions and caveats: Incompleteness in sorted-subset sequencing, despite large depth, was shown by rarefaction. When compared with the clonotypes that were shared by all four sorted-subset donors, the non-shared clonotypes turned out to have lower generation probabilities. Estimated clonotype richness was generally higher in naive than memory subsets.

Note on this clone: Its antigen is still unknown.

This chain joins TRBV19 and TRBJ2-2, with 7 bases matching TRBD1. This sequence originates from a man younger than 35 in good health. The sample taken for sequencing was naive CD4+ T cells sorted from blood. Subset specified: CD45RA+ positively selected. The CDR3 loop reads CASSIGAGGTGELFF. The CDR3 nucleotides read TGTGCCAGTAGTATAGGGGCAGGGGGCACCGGGGAGCTGTTTTTT.